This T cell receptor (beta chain) comes out of a study of patients and donors after allogeneic stem cell transplantation (dated by TCRdb to 2020 to 2021). As for this clonotype: Its target antigen remains unknown. The sample holds no much larger clone one base away, and base qualities are not on file.

The germline V and J ends show losses of 2 bases and 4 bases respectively, and no gene match explains 7 bases of the junction. The CDR3 numbers 16 residues from cysteine through phenylalanine. The only DNA kept is the CDR3, 48 bases in frame from the first base. The germline V gene (reference sequence) gives CDR1 as SGHKS and CDR2 as YYEKEE. Libraries were made using RT-PCR. TCRdb shows the sequencer as NextSeq 550. The public reads were quality trimmed at Q25 with fastp and then assembled into clones with MiXCR by TCRdb, keeping productive beta chains. When rows share a CDR3 protein, they turn into one entry using the most common DNA and genes. This sample lists around 150,000 distinct CDR3 sequences; around 28% were detected once. The top ten clones comprise about 3% of the sample.

Input material: blood, either unsorted or a sorted T cell fraction (not recorded which). The sequence links TRBV5-5 to TRBJ2-3; 10 middle bases align to TRBD2. This TCR derives from a human donor who was either an allogeneic HSCT recipient or a stem cell or donor lymphocyte infusion donor (not recorded which). It is not recorded whose cells these are; they may come from a transplant donor. CDR3 region: CASSLSGRAGADTQYF. The DNA sequence reads TGTGCCAGCAGCTTAAGCGGGAGGGCCGGAGCAGATACGCAGTATTTT. Full variable domain (CDR3 extended with the reference TRBV5-5 and TRBJ2-3 proteins): DAGVTQSPTHLIKTRGQQVTLRCSPISGHKSVSWYQQVLGQGPQFIFQYYEKEERGRGNFPDRFSARQFPNYSSELNVNALLLGDSALYLCASSLSGRAGADTQYFGPGTRLTVL.